These 16 T cell receptor beta chains originate from one sample sequenced in a study of T cells in Graves' hyperthyroidism and ophthalmopathy. Authors of the study amplified TCR beta CDR3 regions from RNA transcripts. Primed by the HTBI set, a first-round RT-PCR was run on the TCR CDR3. In TCRdb, the multiplex PCR reads were re-called with MiXCR into one record per CDR3 protein. The table records around 300,000 distinct CDR3 sequences, roughly 15% of them present only once. The sample comprised blood. Receptors originate from a woman between 40 and 55 years old with Graves' hyperthyroidism.

This clonotype was found a few times. The gene calls are TRBV18 and TRBJ2-1; 10 bases fit TRBD2. Germline assignment: CDR1 KGHSH and CDR2 LQKENI. Trimming took 3 bases from V and 7 from J; bases not matched to a gene: 9. The CDR3 contains 16 residues. The CDR3 DNA sequence: TGTGCCAGCTCACCCCGCACGAGCGGGAGGGTTAATGAGCAGTTCTTC. This sequence encodes CASSPRTSGRVNEQFF.

This clonotype has a count of ten or more. This rearrangement joins TRBV12-3 or TRBV12-4 to TRBJ2-7; no clear D. There are 12 residues in the CDR3. With 7 bases removed from V and 0 bases from J, the gap between germline ends came to 7 bases. For the CDR3, the DNA is TGTGCCAGCACCCCGGACTCCTACGAGCAGTACTTC. It codes for CASTPDSYEQYF.

The chain is built from TRBV18 and TRBJ1-3; D not resolved. The ends were cut back, 0 bases at V and 4 bases at J, with 7 bases in the middle. This CDR3 has 14 residues. Germline V CDR1 and CDR2: KGHSH, LQKENI. The CDR3: CASSPPRIGNTIYF. For the CDR3, the DNA is TGTGCCAGCTCACCACCCCGTATAGGAAACACCATATATTTT.

There are many counts of this clonotype. The CDR3 sequence: CATSRDLGTVDGYTF. Written as DNA, the CDR3 is TGTGCCACCAGCAGAGATCTAGGGACAGTCGATGGCTACACCTTC. The V call is TRBV15, the J call TRBJ1-2; 7 nucleotides line up with TRBD1. V lost 0 bases to trimming and J lost 6 bases; unmatched junction nucleotides: 7. The CDR3 has 15 amino acids. CDR1 and CDR2 (germline): LNHNV, YYDKDF (reference sequence).

This clonotype has at least ten counts. The rearrangement uses TRBV9 and TRBJ1-1; 10 bases map to TRBD1. The CDR3 spans 15 residues. The germline gives CDR1 SGDLS, CDR2 YYNGEE. J lost 11 bases, V lost 2 bases, and 12 bases had no gene match. The CDR3 protein is CASSVRDRGNFGAFF. CDR3 nucleotide sequence: TGTGCCAGCAGCGTGCGGGACAGGGGAAATTTTGGGGCTTTCTTT.

There are many counts of this clonotype. The chain employs TRBV30 and TRBJ1-5; 7 bases fit TRBD1. There are 13 residues in the CDR3. The V gene end was trimmed by 4 bases and the J gene end by 4 bases; junction bases not matched to a gene: 4. Germline V lookup: CDR1 GTSNPN, CDR2 SVGIG (reference sequence). In DNA, the CDR3 is TGTGCCTGGACAGGACAGGAGAATCAGCCCCAGCATTTT. Translating gives CAWTGQENQPQHF.

This clonotype showed up many times. V usage is TRBV5-1 and J usage is TRBJ2-3; D not certain. Germline lookup yields CDR1 SGHRS and CDR2 YFSETQ. The CDR3 sequence is 12 residues long. Trimming pared 2 bases from V and 4 bases from J, leaving 5 bases between. CDR3 bases: TGCGCCAGCAGCTTTCCCCCAGATACGCAGTATTTT. Translating gives CASSFPPDTQYF.

This clonotype has a count of ten or more. The V call is TRBV28, the J call TRBJ2-7; tentative D call: TRBD2 (6 bases). The V gene's germline CDR1 is MDHEN and CDR2 SYDVKM. The CDR3 is 13 residues long. Trimming left V 2 bases short and J 6 bases short, with 11 bases between. The CDR3 DNA sequence: TGTGCCAGCAGTTTAGGAGGGGTGGGCGAGCAGTACTTC. This encodes CASSLGGVGEQYF.

Details on this clonotype: This may stem from a read error, because a much larger clone lies one nucleotide away. The chain couples TRBV28 to TRBJ1-2; the D is unclear. Trimming pared 6 bases from V and 3 bases from J, leaving 20 bases between. CDR3 length equals 16 residues. Germline V gene sequence: CDR1 MDHEN, CDR2 SYDVKM. The CDR3 DNA follows: TGTGCCAGCAGCCCTCTGGACGGGAACTCTGACTATGGCTACACCTTC. Residues: CASSPLDGNSDYGYTF.

This clonotype was seen ten or more times. The chain couples TRBV7-2 to TRBJ2-2, with D possibly being TRBD2 (5 bases). This CDR3 is 14 amino acids long. V was pared by 1 base and J by 6 bases, with 9 bases between. Germline lookup yields CDR1 SGHTA and CDR2 FQGNSA. CDR3 sequence: CASSLVLASGELFF. CDR3 coding DNA: TGTGCCAGCAGCTTAGTCCTAGCCTCCGGGGAGCTGTTTTTT.

This clonotype was recorded many times. The rearrangement links TRBV6-2 or TRBV6-3 to TRBJ2-7; 9 bases map to TRBD1. The CDR3 totals 15 residues. The V gene end was trimmed by 2 bases and the J gene end by 5 bases; junction bases not matched to a gene: 7. CDR1 and CDR2 from the germline V gene are MNHEY and SVGEGT. CDR3 loop: CASSYAGQGYDEQYF. The CDR3 DNA is TGTGCCAGCAGTTACGCGGGACAGGGATACGACGAGCAGTACTTC.

In this sample, this clonotype turned up many times. The rearrangement joins TRBV12-3 or TRBV12-4 to TRBJ1-3; D is undetermined. Trimming pared 5 bases from V and 0 bases from J, leaving 8 bases between. CDR3 length equals 14 residues. The CDR3 is CASSETASGNTIYF. The CDR3 nucleotides read TGTGCCAGCAGTGAAACAGCCTCTGGAAACACCATATATTTT.

This clonotype has ten or more counts. V usage is TRBV27 and J usage is TRBJ1-4; maybe TRBD1 (5 bases). The ends were cut back, 6 bases at V and 0 bases at J, with 20 bases in the middle. Germline V gene lookup returns CDR1 MNHEY and CDR2 SMNVEV (reference sequence). The CDR3 totals 18 residues. In DNA form, the CDR3 reads TGTGCCAGCAGGCCCTACCAGGGTAGGACTCCAACTAATGAAAAACTGTTTTTT. Its translation: CASRPYQGRTPTNEKLFF.

The chain links TRBV6-1 to TRBJ2-7, with a tentative D call TRBD1 (6 bases). CDR3 length: 13 residues. The germline V gene has CDR1 MNHNS and CDR2 SASEGT. V was cut by 5 bases and J by 6 bases, with 14 bases left in between. The CDR3 sequence is CASSQTGLGEQYF. CDR3 sequence (DNA): TGTGCCAGCAGTCAGACAGGCCTGGGCGAGCAGTACTTC.

The chain joins TRBV7-9 to TRBJ2-7, with D possibly matching TRBD2 (5 bases). The CDR3 runs 14 residues. Per germline, CDR1 SEHNR and CDR2 FQNEAQ (reference sequence). With 4 bases removed from V and 7 bases from J, the gap between germline ends came to 17 bases. The CDR3 DNA reads TGTGCCAGCAGCTCAGAAAGACACGCGGGTGAGCAGTACTTC. As protein: CASSSERHAGEQYF.

In this sample, this clonotype turned up many times. This chain links TRBV15 with TRBJ1-1; no clear D gene. Trimming left V 0 bases short and J 1 base short, with 9 bases between. The CDR3 sequence is 15 residues long. The germline CDR1 and CDR2 sequences are LNHNV and YYDKDF (reference sequence). CDR3 in DNA: TGTGCCACCAGCAGAGAGTCACGGGCGAACACTGAAGCTTTCTTT. This translates into CATSRESRANTEAFF.